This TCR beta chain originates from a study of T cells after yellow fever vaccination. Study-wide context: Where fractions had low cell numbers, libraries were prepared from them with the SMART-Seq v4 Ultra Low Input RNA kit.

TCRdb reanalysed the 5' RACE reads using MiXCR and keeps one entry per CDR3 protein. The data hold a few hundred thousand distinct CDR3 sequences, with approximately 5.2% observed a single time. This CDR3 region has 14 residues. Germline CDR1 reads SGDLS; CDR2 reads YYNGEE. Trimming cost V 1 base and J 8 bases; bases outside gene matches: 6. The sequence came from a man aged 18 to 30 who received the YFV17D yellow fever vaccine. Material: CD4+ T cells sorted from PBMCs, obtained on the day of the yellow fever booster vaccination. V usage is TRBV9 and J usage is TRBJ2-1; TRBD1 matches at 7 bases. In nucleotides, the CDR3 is TGTGCCAGCAGCGTAACGAGGGGGCGCGATGAGCAGTTCTTC. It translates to CASSVTRGRDEQFF.